A selection of T cell receptor beta chains follows, all from one sample in a study of early T cells in non-severe SARS-CoV-2 infection. TCRdb re-analysed the 5' RACE reads in MiXCR, keeping a single row per CDR3 protein. The table has about 80,000 distinct CDR3 sequences, approximately 12% seen once. Sequencing was performed on whole blood, taken at baseline. These receptors were collected from an adult who was a healthcare worker with PCR-confirmed SARS-CoV-2 infection or an uninfected control (not recorded which). The donor label of this sample is uncertain. CDR3s include the opening cysteine and the closing phenylalanine or tryptophan. D genes are given only for firm matches. Clone size is shown for a subset of rows, as once, few, many or a class of expanded clone.

size	V	J	D	CDR3	DNA
NA	TRBV5-5	TRBJ2-7	NA	CASRRDAGFYEQYF	TGTGCCAGCAGACGGGACGCAGGATTCTACGAGCAGTACTTC
NA	TRBV18	TRBJ2-5	NA	CASSPEQETQYF	TGTGCCAGCTCACCGGAACAAGAGACCCAGTACTTC
NA	TRBV12-3/TRBV12-4	TRBJ2-3	TRBD2	CASSLGLTSGRAVNTQYF	TGTGCCAGCAGTTTAGGTTTAACCAGCGGGAGGGCCGTAAATACGCAGTATTTT
many	TRBV6-6	TRBJ1-5	NA	CASSYGREDQPQHF	TGTGCCAGCAGTTACGGACGGGAGGATCAGCCCCAGCATTTT
NA	TRBV4-3	TRBJ2-5	TRBD1	CASSPRGLETQYF	TGCGCCAGCAGCCCCAGGGGGCTTGAGACCCAGTACTTC
many	TRBV6-1	TRBJ1-6	NA	CASSDDPGRTYNSPLHF	TGTGCCAGCAGTGATGATCCAGGCAGAACCTATAATTCACCCCTCCACTTT
few	TRBV18	TRBJ2-5	NA	CASSPQGGETQYF	TGTGCCAGCTCACCACAGGGTGGAGAGACCCAGTACTTC
many	TRBV12-3/TRBV12-4	TRBJ2-4	TRBD2	CASSLALAGGNIQYF	TGTGCCAGCAGTTTAGCGCTAGCGGGAGGCAACATTCAGTACTTC
NA	TRBV7-6	TRBJ1-1	NA	CASSLGTRSTEAFF	TGTGCCAGCAGCTTAGGAACTAGGAGCACTGAAGCTTTCTTT
few	TRBV3-1	TRBJ2-1	TRBD2	CASSQSLAAHEWRIF	TGTGCCAGCAGCCAATCCCTAGCGGCCCATGAATGGAGGATCTTC
many	TRBV6-1	TRBJ1-6	NA	CASSEISFSYNSPLHF	TGTGCCAGCAGTGAAATTTCTTTCTCCTATAATTCACCCCTCCACTTT
NA	TRBV5-6	TRBJ2-7	TRBD1	CASSATRDSVGQYF	TGTGCCAGCAGCGCAACCCGGGACAGTGTTGGGCAGTACTTC
many	TRBV2	TRBJ1-6	TRBD1	CASSPRTGDSPLHF	TGTGCCAGCAGTCCCCGGACAGGGGACTCACCCCTCCACTTT
NA	TRBV7-3	TRBJ1-6	NA	CASSLGGYNSPLHF	TGTGCCAGCAGCTTGGGGGGCTATAATTCACCCCTCCACTTT
few	TRBV7-3	TRBJ2-3	TRBD1	CASSLTPRPTGGIDTQYF	TGTGCCAGCAGCTTAACCCCTAGGCCCACAGGGGGCATAGATACGCAGTATTTT
NA	TRBV5-6	TRBJ2-3	NA	CASSLGSGGTDTQYF	TGTGCCAGCAGCTTGGGGAGTGGGGGCACAGATACGCAGTATTTT
NA	TRBV2	TRBJ1-4	NA	CASMVNEKLFF	TGTGCCAGCATGGTCAATGAAAAACTGTTTTTT
many	TRBV7-3	TRBJ2-1	TRBD2	CASSSLRGRTTDNEQFF	TGTGCCAGCAGCTCCCTGCGGGGGAGAACGACAGACAATGAGCAGTTCTTC
few	TRBV7-2	TRBJ2-3	NA	CASSLVGRPTSTDTQYF	TGTGCCAGCAGCTTAGTAGGACGTCCGACTAGCACAGATACGCAGTATTTT
few	TRBV7-9	TRBJ2-3	NA	CASAVASDTQYF	TGTGCCAGCGCGGTAGCCTCGGATACGCAGTATTTT
few	TRBV5-1	TRBJ2-1	NA	CASSLFSTGSSYNEQFF	TGCGCCAGCAGCTTGTTCTCTACAGGGAGCTCCTACAATGAGCAGTTCTTC
NA	TRBV7-6	TRBJ1-1	NA	CASSPGGGGMNTEAFF	TGTGCCAGCAGCCCGGGGGGGGGAGGCATGAACACTGAAGCTTTCTTT
NA	TRBV9	TRBJ1-1	NA	CASSAQGRGTEAFF	TGTGCCAGCAGCGCACAGGGTCGAGGCACTGAAGCTTTCTTT
NA	TRBV12-3/TRBV12-4	TRBJ2-2	TRBD1	CASSGTAYTGELFF	TGTGCCAGCAGCGGGACAGCCTACACCGGGGAGCTGTTTTTT
few	TRBV18	TRBJ1-4	NA	CASSPTEGWLNEKLFF	TGTGCCAGCTCACCCACCGAGGGCTGGCTTAATGAAAAACTGTTTTTT
NA	TRBV6-2/TRBV6-3	TRBJ1-2	NA	CASSYGRYGYTF	TGTGCCAGCAGTTATGGGCGCTATGGCTACACCTTC
few	TRBV18	TRBJ1-1	NA	CASSPPRVLNTEAFF	TGTGCCAGCTCCCCTCCACGCGTGTTGAACACTGAAGCCTTCTTT
many	TRBV24-1	TRBJ2-3	NA	CATSGTVSDTQYF	TGTGCCACCAGCGGGACCGTATCAGATACGCAGTATTTT
NA	TRBV12-3/TRBV12-4	TRBJ1-1	NA	CASTRALLGAFF	TGTGCCAGCACCCGGGCTTTGCTAGGAGCTTTCTTT
NA	TRBV27	TRBJ2-1	NA	CASSFLGAAGNEQFF	TGTGCCAGCAGTTTTTTAGGGGCAGCTGGGAATGAGCAGTTCTTC
few	TRBV7-3	TRBJ2-2	NA	CASSSQGASAGELFF	TGTGCCAGCAGCTCCCAAGGGGCCTCGGCCGGGGAGCTGTTTTTT
many	TRBV10-3	TRBJ2-4	TRBD2	CAISALGTSGENIQYF	TGTGCCATCAGTGCACTCGGGACTAGCGGTGAAAACATTCAGTACTTC
NA	TRBV3-1	TRBJ2-3	NA	CASSQGGQNTQYF	TGTGCCAGCAGCCAAGGCGGACAAAATACGCAGTATTTT
many	TRBV2	TRBJ2-7	NA	CASSEAHSPSSYEQYF	TGTGCCAGCAGTGAAGCCCACAGCCCGAGCTCCTACGAGCAGTACTTC
many	TRBV18	TRBJ2-7	NA	CASSPPSYEQYF	TGTGCCAGCTCACCCCCCAGCTACGAGCAGTACTTC
NA	TRBV7-9	TRBJ2-7	NA	CASSLAAAGGDEQYF	TGTGCCAGCAGCTTAGCGGCAGCTGGCGGGGACGAGCAGTACTTC
many	TRBV9	TRBJ2-7	TRBD2	CASSATTSGGSYEQYF	TGTGCCAGCAGCGCGACCACTAGCGGGGGCTCCTACGAGCAGTACTTC
NA	TRBV6-5	TRBJ1-5	NA	CASSSDRNANQPQHF	TGTGCCAGCAGTTCCGACAGGAATGCCAATCAGCCCCAGCATTTT
few	TRBV5-1	TRBJ1-6	NA	CASSWLGSYNSPLHF	TGCGCCAGCAGCTGGTTGGGGTCCTATAATTCACCCCTCCACTTT
many	TRBV7-2	TRBJ2-3	NA	CASSFATDTQYF	TGTGCCAGCAGCTTCGCCACAGATACGCAGTATTTT
NA	TRBV5-1	TRBJ2-7	NA	CASSLSPGTANYEQYF	TGCGCCAGCAGCTTGTCCCCCGGGACCGCTAACTACGAGCAGTACTTC
few	TRBV3-1	TRBJ1-2	NA	CASSQDLRTAMNYGYTF	TGTGCCAGCAGCCAAGATCTAAGGACAGCTATGAACTATGGCTACACCTTC
few	TRBV12-3/TRBV12-4	TRBJ2-7	NA	CASSFEAGAVYEQYF	TGTGCCAGCAGTTTCGAGGCTGGGGCTGTATACGAGCAGTACTTC
NA	TRBV7-9	TRBJ2-7	NA	CASSLQSREQYF	TGTGCCAGCAGCTTGCAGAGTAGAGAGCAGTACTTC
many	TRBV21-1	TRBJ2-4	NA	CASSKVRSSWAGVSKNIQYF	TGTGCCAGCAGCAAAGTTAGGTCCTCTTGGGCGGGAGTGTCCAAAAACATTCAGTACTTC
few	TRBV13	TRBJ1-2	TRBD1	CASSSLLRDRRYGYTF	TGTGCCAGCAGCTCCCTCCTCCGGGACAGGCGCTATGGCTACACCTTC
NA	TRBV30	TRBJ1-1	NA	CAWSAYANTEAFF	TGTGCCTGGAGTGCCTACGCGAACACTGAAGCTTTCTTT